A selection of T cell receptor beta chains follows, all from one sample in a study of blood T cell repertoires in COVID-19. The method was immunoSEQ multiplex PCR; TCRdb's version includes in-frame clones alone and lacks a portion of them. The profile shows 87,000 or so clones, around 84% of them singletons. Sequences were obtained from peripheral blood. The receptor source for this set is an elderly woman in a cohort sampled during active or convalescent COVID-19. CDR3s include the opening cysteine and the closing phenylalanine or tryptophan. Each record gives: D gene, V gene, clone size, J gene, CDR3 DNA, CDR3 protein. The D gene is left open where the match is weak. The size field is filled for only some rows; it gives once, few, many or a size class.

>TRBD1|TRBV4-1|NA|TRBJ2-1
TGCGCCAGCAGCCAAGGGCAGGGGGCGAGCAATGAGCAGTTCTTC
CASSQGQGASNEQFF
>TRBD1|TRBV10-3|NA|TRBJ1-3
TGTGCCATCAGTGAACAGGGGGCGTGGGGAAACACCATATATTTT
CAISEQGAWGNTIYF
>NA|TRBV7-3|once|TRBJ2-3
TGTGCCAGCAGCTCAAACGTCGGGGGTGGAATGGATACGCAGTATTTT
CASSSNVGGGMDTQYF
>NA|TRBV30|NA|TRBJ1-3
TGTGCCTGGAGTCAGGGATTCTCTGGCGGAAACACCATATATTTT
CAWSQGFSGGNTIYF
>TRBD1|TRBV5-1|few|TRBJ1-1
TGCGCCAGCAGCTTCGGACAGGGATTGAACACTGAAGCTTTCTTT
CASSFGQGLNTEAFF
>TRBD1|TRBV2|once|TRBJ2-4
TGTGCCAGCAGCCGACAGGGCCTGGTCATTCAGTACTTC
CASSRQGLVIQYF
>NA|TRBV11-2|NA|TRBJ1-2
TGTGCCAGCAGTCAAACTCAGACAGGCGTCTATGGCTACACCTTC
CASSQTQTGVYGYTF
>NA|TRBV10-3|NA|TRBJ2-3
TGTGCCATCAGTGCGGTCCATGGGGGGAGTCCGCAGTATTTT
CAISAVHGGSPQYF
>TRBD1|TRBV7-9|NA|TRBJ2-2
TGTGCCAGCAGCCCGACAGGGTATCTCACCGGGGAGCTGTTTTTT
CASSPTGYLTGELFF
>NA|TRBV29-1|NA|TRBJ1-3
TGCAGCGCCGGGACAAGGGAAAACACCATATATTTT
CSAGTRENTIYF
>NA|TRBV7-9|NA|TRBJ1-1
TGTGCCAGCAGCTTAGACAGGAGCTGGGAAGCTTTCTTT
CASSLDRSWEAFF
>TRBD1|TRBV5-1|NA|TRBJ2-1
TGCGCCAGCAGCTCGGGGACAGGGGATTGGAAGCAGTTCTTC
CASSSGTGDWKQFF
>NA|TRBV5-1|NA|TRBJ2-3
TGCGCCAGCAGCTTGGAGGGACTGAGGACAGATACGCAGTATTTT
CASSLEGLRTDTQYF
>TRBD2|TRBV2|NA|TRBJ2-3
TGTGCCAGCAGTATCCGCGGGCGGGAGGGCCGAGATACGCAGTATTTT
CASSIRGREGRDTQYF
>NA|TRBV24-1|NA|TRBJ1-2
TGTGCCACCAGTGAGCCGGGGGGTGGCTATGGCTACACCTTC
CATSEPGGGYGYTF
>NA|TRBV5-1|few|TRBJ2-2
TGCGCCAGCAGGAGGAAGGCTCCCCAAGACGGGGAGCTGTTTTTT
CASRRKAPQDGELFF
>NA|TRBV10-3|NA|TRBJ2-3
TGTGCCATCAGTGAGAAAGGGACATTTGAGGTAGGGGATACGCAGTATTTT
CAISEKGTFEVGDTQYF
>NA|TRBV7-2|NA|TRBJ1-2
TGTGCCAGCAGCCGTTCACAGGGAACCGGTGGCTACACCTTC
CASSRSQGTGGYTF
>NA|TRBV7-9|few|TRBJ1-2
TGTGCCAGCAGCTTAAATTTCATCGGGGGTGGCTACACCTTC
CASSLNFIGGGYTF
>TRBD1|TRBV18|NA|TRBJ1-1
TGTGCCAGCTCACCGAACGCAGGGGGCACTGAAGCTTTCTTT
CASSPNAGGTEAFF
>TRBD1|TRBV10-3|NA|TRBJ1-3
TGTGCCATCAGTGAGCGACAGGGCGTTGGAAACACCATATATTTT
CAISERQGVGNTIYF
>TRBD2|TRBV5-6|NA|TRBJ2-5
TGTGCCAGCAGCCTGACGACTAGCGGCCAAGAGACCCAGTACTTC
CASSLTTSGQETQYF
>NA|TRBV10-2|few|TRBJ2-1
TGCGCCAGCAGTGAGCCCTCCGTGGGCAAACCCTACAATGAGCAGTTCTTC
CASSEPSVGKPYNEQFF
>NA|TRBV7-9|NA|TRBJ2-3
TGTGCCAGCAGCTCGGTAGCGCTTCTCACAGATACGCAGTATTTT
CASSSVALLTDTQYF
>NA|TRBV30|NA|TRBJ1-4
TGTGCCTGGACCCCCGGGGGTTACATTGATGAAAAACTGTTTTTT
CAWTPGGYIDEKLFF
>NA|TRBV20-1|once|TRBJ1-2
TGCAGTGCTAGTGGGGGGCAGGGCTATGGCTACACCTTC
CSASGGQGYGYTF
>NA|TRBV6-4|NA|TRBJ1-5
TGTGCCAGCAGTGACTCGAAAGGAAAGGACGGGGTGTGGGTAAGCAATCAGCCCCAGCATTTT
CASSDSKGKDGVWVSNQPQHF
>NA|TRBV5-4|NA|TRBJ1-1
TGTGCCAGCAGCCACTCTTTGGGGCAGGGGAACACTGAAGCTTTCTTT
CASSHSLGQGNTEAFF